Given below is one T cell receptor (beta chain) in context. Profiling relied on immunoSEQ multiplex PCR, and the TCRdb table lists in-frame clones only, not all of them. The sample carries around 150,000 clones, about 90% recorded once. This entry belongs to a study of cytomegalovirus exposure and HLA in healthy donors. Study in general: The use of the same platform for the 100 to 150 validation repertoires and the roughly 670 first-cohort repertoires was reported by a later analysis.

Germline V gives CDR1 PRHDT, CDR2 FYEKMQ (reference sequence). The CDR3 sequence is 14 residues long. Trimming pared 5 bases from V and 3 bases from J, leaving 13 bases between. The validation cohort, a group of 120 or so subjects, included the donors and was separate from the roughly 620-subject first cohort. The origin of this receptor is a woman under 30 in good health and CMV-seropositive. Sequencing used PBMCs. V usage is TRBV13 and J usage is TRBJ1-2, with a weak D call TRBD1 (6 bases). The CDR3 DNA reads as TGTGCCAGCAGCCATCGGGACACCTACTATGGCTACACCTTC. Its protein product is CASSHRDTYYGYTF.